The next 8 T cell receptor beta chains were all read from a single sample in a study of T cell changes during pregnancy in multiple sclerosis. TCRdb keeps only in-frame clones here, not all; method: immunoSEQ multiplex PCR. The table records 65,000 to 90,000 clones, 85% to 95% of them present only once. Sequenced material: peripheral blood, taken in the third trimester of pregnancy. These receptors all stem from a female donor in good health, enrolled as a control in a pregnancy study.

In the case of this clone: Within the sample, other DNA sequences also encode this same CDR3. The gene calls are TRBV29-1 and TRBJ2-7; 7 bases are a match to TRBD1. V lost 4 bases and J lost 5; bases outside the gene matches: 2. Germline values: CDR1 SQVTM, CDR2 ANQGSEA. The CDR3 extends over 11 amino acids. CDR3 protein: CSVGQGHEQYF. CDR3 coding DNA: TGCAGCGTTGGACAGGGCCACGAGCAGTACTTC.

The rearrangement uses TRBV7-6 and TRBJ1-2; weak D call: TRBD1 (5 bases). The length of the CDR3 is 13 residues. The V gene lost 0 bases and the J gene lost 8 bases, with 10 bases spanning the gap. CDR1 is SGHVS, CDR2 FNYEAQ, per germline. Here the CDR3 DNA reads TGTGCCAGCAGCTTAGCGGATCAGGGCGGCTACACCTTC. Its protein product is CASSLADQGGYTF.

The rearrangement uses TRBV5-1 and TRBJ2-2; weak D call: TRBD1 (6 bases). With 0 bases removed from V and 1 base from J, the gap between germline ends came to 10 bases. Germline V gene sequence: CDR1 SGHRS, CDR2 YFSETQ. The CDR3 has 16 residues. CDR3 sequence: CASSLGSTGNTGELFF. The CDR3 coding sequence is TGCGCCAGCAGCTTGGGGTCGACAGGGAACACCGGGGAGCTGTTTTTT. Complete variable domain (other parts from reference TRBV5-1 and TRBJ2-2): KAGVTQTPRYLIKTRGQQVTLSCSPISGHRSVSWYQQTPGQGLQFLFEYFSETQRNKGNFPGRFSGRQFSNSRSEMNVSTLELGDSALYLCASSLGSTGNTGELFFGEGSRLTVL.

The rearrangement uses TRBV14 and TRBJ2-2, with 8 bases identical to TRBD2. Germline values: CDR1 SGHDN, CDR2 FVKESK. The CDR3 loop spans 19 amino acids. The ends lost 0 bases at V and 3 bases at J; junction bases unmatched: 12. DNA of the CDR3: TGTGCCAGCAGCCAAGATCAGGCGAGACTAGCGTTTTACACCGGGGAGCTGTTTTTT. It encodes CASSQDQARLAFYTGELFF.

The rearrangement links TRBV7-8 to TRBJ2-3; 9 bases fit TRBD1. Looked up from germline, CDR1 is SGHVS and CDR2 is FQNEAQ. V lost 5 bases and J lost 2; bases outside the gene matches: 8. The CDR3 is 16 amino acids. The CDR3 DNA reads TGTGCCAGCAGCGCCCGACAGGGGGTACCCACAGATACGCAGTATTTT. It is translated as CASSARQGVPTDTQYF.

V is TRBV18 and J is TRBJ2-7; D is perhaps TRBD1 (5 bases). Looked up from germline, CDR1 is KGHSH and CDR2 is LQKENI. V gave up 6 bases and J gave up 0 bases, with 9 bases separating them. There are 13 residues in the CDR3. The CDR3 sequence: CASSETDSYEQYF. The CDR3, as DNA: TGTGCCAGCTCCGAGACAGACTCCTACGAGCAGTACTTC. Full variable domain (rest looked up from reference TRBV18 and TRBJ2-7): NAGVMQNPRHLVRRRGQEARLRCSPMKGHSHVYWYRQLPEEGLKFMVYLQKENIIDESGMPKERFSAEFPKEGPSILRIQQVVRGDSAAYFCASSETDSYEQYFGPGTRLTVT.

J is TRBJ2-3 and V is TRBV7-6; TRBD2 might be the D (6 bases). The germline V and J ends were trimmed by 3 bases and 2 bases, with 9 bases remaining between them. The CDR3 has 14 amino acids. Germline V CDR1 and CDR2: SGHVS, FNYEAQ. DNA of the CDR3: TGTGCCAGCAGCTTGGGGGGACCCACAGATACGCAGTATTTT. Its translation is CASSLGGPTDTQYF.

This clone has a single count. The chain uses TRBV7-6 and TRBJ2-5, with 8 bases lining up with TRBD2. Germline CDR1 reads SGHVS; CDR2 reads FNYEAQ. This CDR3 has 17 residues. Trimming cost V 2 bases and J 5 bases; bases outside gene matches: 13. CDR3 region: CASSLSLGLAAPETQYF. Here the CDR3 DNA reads TGTGCCAGCAGCTTATCCCTAGGACTAGCTGCACCCGAGACCCAGTACTTC.